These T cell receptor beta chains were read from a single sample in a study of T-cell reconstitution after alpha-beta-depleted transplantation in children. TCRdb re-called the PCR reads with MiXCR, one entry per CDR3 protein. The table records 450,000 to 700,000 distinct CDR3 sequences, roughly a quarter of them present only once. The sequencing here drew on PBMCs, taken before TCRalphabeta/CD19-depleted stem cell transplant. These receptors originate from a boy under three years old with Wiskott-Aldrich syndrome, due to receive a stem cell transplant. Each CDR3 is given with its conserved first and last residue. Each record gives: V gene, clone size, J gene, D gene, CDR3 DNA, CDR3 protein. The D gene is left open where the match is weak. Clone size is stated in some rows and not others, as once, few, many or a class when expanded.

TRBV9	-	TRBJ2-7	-	TGTGCCAGCAGCCCCCGTTCGACCGTGGTCTACGAGCAGTACTTC	CASSPRSTVVYEQYF
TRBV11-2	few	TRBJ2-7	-	TGTGCCAGCAGCTTAGGCTACGGTGTTGTCAACGAGCAGTACTTC	CASSLGYGVVNEQYF
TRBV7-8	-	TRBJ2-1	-	TGTGCCAGCAGCCTGATATTCTCCTACAATGAGCAGTTCTTC	CASSLIFSYNEQFF
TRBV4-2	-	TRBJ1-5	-	TGTGCCAGCAGCTTTGGGACGGACCCGTCGGCCCAGCATTTT	CASSFGTDPSAQHF
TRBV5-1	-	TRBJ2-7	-	TGCGCCAGCAGGGGGGGAATCGTACCCGACGAGCAGTACTTC	CASRGGIVPDEQYF
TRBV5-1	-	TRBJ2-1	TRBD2	TGCGCCAGCAGCGACACTAGCGGGGGGAACAATGAGCAGTTCTTC	CASSDTSGGNNEQFF
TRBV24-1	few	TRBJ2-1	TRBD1	TGTGCCACCAGTGACTCCGGGACAGGGAAGCCTGAGCAGTTCTTC	CATSDSGTGKPEQFF
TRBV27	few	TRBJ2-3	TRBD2	TGTGCCAGCAGTCACCTAGCGGGAACCACAGATACGCAGTATTTT	CASSHLAGTTDTQYF
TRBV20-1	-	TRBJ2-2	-	TGCAGTGTCCCAGGGTCGGCCACCGGGGAGCTGTTTTTT	CSVPGSATGELFF
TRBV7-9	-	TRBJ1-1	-	TGTGCCATAAGAGAGGGAGCTTTCTTT	CAIREGAFF
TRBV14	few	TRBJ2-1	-	TGTGCCAGCAGCGTCCGCCGGGACGCCCCCTACAATGAGCAGTTCTTC	CASSVRRDAPYNEQFF
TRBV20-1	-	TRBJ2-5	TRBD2	TGCAGTGGGAGGACTAGCGGGAGGTTGGAGACCCAGTACTTC	CSGRTSGRLETQYF
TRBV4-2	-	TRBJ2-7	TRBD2	TGTGCCAGCAGCCCACGGAGTCGAGCGGGAGTCGACTACGAGCAGTACTTC	CASSPRSRAGVDYEQYF
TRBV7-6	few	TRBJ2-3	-	TGTGCCAGCAGCCCATTGGGTAGCACGACTAGCACAGATACGCAGTATTTT	CASSPLGSTTSTDTQYF
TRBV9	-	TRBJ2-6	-	TGTGCCAGCAGCGTAAACTACCTTAGCGAAAGAGTTGCTGGGGCCAACGTCCTGACTTTC	CASSVNYLSERVAGANVLTF
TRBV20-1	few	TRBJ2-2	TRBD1	TGCAGTGCGAAAGTCGACAGGGCGGGGGAGCTGTTTTTT	CSAKVDRAGELFF
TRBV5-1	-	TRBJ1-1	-	TGCGCCAGCAGCTTGGCCGGGGCAGGCTACACTGAAGCTTTCTTT	CASSLAGAGYTEAFF
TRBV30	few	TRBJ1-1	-	TGTGCCTGGATGGGGAGGGGGGACACTGAAGCTTTCTTT	CAWMGRGDTEAFF
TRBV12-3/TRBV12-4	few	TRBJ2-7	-	TGTGCCAGCAGCTCCGAGGGCCGCTACGAGCAGTACTTC	CASSSEGRYEQYF
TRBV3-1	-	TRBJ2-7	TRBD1	TGTGCCAGCAGCCAACGGGACAGGGGCTCCGAGCAGTACTTC	CASSQRDRGSEQYF
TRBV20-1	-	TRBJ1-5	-	TGCAGTGCTAGAGTGATCAATCAGCCCCAGCATTTT	CSARVINQPQHF
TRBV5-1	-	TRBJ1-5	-	TGCGCCAGCAGCGATAGGCCAGGTAGCAATCAGCCCCAGCATTTT	CASSDRPGSNQPQHF
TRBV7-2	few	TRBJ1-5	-	TGTGCCAGCAGCTTATTAGTAGATAGCAATCAGCCCCAGCATTTT	CASSLLVDSNQPQHF
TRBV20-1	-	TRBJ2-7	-	TGCAGTGCTCTAACCAATCCCTACGAGCAGTACTTC	CSALTNPYEQYF
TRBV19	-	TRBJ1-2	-	TGTGCCAGTAGTATAGGGACAGCTTCCAGAGGATATGGCTACACCTTC	CASSIGTASRGYGYTF
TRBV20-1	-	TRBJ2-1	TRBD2	TGCAGTGCTAGAGTGGCGGGAGTAGGTAATGAGCAGTTCTTC	CSARVAGVGNEQFF
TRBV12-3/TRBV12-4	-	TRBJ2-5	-	TGTGCCAGCAGTTTAGCAGGGCCCTCGGAGACCCAGTACTTC	CASSLAGPSETQYF
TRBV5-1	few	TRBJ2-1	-	TGCGCCAGCAGCCTGGACGGCCCCGGGCAGTTCTTC	CASSLDGPGQFF
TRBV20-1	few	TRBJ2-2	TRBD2	TGCAGTGCGATGACTAGCGGGAGCCCTAACACCGGGGAGCTGTTTTTT	CSAMTSGSPNTGELFF
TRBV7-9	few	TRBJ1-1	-	TGTGCCAGCAGCCCAAGCCGGGCAAACACTGAAGCTTTCTTT	CASSPSRANTEAFF
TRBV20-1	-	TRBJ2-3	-	TGCAGTGCTAGAGCCCCCTCCCGTGGGTATTTT	CSARAPSRGYF
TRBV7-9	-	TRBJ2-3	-	TGTGCCAGCAGCTTTGGCAGGGAGGCAGATACGCAGTATTTT	CASSFGREADTQYF
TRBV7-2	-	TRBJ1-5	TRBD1	TGTGCCAGCAGCTTAGTGGGACAGGTTAGCAATCAGCCCCAGCATTTT	CASSLVGQVSNQPQHF
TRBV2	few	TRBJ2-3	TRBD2	TGTGCCAGCAGTCCTAGCGGTTTCACAGATACGCAGTATTTT	CASSPSGFTDTQYF
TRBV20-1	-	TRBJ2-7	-	TGCAGTGCTAGGTCCCTTTCCTACGAGCAGTACTTC	CSARSLSYEQYF
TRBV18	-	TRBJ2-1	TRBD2	TGTGCCAGCTCACCAGTTAGCGGGAGTGTAGGTGAGCAGTTCTTC	CASSPVSGSVGEQFF
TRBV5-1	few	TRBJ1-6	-	TGCGCCAGCAGCTTGGATTCTTGGGGGAGCTCCTATAATTCACCCCTCCACTTT	CASSLDSWGSSYNSPLHF
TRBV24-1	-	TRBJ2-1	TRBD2	TGTGCCGCCAGTTATTCTGGACTAGCGGGTTACAATGAGCAGTTCTTC	CAASYSGLAGYNEQFF
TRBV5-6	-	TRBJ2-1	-	TGTGCCAGCATTCGAACCGGGACCTCCCGCAATGAGCAGTTCTTC	CASIRTGTSRNEQFF
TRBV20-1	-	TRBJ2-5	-	TGCAGTGCTAGTGAGAACCAAGAGACCCAGTACTTC	CSASENQETQYF
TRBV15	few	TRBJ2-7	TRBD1	TGTGCCACCAGCAGATTAGGACAGGGGGCTGGCGAGCAGTACTTC	CATSRLGQGAGEQYF
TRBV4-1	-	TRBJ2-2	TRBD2	TGCGCCAGCAGCCGGAGGACACTAGCGGGAGTCTCCGGGGAGCTGTTTTTT	CASSRRTLAGVSGELFF
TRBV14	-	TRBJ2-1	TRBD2	TGTGCCAGCAGCCGGACTAGCGGGAGTCAAAATGAGCAGTTCTTC	CASSRTSGSQNEQFF
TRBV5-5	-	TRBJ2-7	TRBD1	TGTGCCAGCAGCTTGGCGGACAGGGTCTCCGAGCAGTACTTC	CASSLADRVSEQYF
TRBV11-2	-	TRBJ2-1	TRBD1	TGTGCCAGCAGCTTAGTGGCCGGGACAGTCTACAATGAGCAGTTCTTC	CASSLVAGTVYNEQFF
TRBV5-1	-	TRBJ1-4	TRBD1	TGCGCCAGCAGCTGGGGGACAGGGCGGGAAAAACTGTTTTTT	CASSWGTGREKLFF
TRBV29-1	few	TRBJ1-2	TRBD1	TGCAGCGTTGAACCTGGGACAGCTAACTATGGCTACACCTTC	CSVEPGTANYGYTF
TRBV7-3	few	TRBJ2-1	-	TGTGCCAGCAGCTTAAATGTTCGCCAAAATGAGCAGTTCTTC	CASSLNVRQNEQFF
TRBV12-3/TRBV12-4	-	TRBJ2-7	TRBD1	TGTGCCAGCAGGTCCGGGACAGGGGGGAAGGGGGCCTACGAGCAGTACTTC	CASRSGTGGKGAYEQYF
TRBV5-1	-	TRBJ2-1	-	TGCGCCAGCAGCTTTGGGAGGGGGGTATCGATTGAGCAGTTCTTC	CASSFGRGVSIEQFF
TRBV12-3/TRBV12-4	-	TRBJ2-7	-	TGTGCCAGCACTCTAGGCGGACAGTCCTCCTACGAGCAGTACTTC	CASTLGGQSSYEQYF
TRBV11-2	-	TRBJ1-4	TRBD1	TGTGCCAGCAGCTTAGTGGCAGGGGGTTTCTCGGAACTGTTTTTT	CASSLVAGGFSELFF
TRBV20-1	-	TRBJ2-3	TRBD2	TGCAGTGCTACCGGACTAGCGGGGTACACAGATACGCAGTATTTT	CSATGLAGYTDTQYF
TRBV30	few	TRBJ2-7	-	TGTGCCTGGACATCGCGGGCGCGCAGGGGAGTGGGTTACGAGCAGTACTTC	CAWTSRARRGVGYEQYF